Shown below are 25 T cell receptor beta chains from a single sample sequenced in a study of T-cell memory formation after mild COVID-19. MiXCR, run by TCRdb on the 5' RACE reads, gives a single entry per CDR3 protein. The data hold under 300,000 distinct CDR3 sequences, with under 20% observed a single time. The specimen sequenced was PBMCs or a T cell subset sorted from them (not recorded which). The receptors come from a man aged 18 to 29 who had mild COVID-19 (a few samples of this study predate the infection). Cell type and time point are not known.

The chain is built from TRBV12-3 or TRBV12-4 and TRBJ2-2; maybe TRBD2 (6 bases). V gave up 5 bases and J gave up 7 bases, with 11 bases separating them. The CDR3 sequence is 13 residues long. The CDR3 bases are TGTGCCAGCAGTCTGGGGGGTATCGGGGAGCTGTTTTTT. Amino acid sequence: CASSLGGIGELFF.

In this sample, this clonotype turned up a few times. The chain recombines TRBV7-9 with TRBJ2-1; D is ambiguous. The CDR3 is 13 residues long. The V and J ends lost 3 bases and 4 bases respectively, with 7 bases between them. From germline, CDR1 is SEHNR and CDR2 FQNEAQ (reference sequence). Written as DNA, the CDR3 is TGTGCCAGCAGCTTTCCAGGATACAATGAGCAGTTCTTC. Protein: CASSFPGYNEQFF.

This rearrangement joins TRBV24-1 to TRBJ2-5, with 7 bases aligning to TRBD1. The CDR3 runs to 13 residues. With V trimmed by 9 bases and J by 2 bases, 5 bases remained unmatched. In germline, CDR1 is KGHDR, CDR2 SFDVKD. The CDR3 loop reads CATQGVTQETQYF. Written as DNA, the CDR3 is TGTGCCACCCAGGGGGTTACACAAGAGACCCAGTACTTC.

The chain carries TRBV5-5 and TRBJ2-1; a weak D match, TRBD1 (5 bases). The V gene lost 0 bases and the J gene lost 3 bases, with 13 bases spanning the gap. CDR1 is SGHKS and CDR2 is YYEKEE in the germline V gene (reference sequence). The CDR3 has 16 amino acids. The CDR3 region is CASSLGVGQGYNEQFF. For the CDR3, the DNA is TGTGCCAGCAGCTTGGGAGTTGGGCAGGGCTACAATGAGCAGTTCTTC.

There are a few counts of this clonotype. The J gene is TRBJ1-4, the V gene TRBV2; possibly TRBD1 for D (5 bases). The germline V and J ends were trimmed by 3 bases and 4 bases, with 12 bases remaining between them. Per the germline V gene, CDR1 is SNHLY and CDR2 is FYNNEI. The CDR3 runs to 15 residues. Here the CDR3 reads CASSEAGPSNEKLFF. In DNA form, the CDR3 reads TGTGCCAGCAGTGAGGCGGGACCGAGTAATGAAAAACTGTTTTTT.

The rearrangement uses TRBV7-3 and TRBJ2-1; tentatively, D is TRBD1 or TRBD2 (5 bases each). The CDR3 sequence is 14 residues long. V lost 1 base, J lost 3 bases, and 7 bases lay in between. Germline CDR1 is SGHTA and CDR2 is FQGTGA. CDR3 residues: CASSLMRGYNEQFF. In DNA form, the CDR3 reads TGTGCCAGCAGCTTAATGAGGGGCTACAATGAGCAGTTCTTC. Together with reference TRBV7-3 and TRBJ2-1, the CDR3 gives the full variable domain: GAGVSQTPSNKVTEKGKYVELRCDPISGHTALYWYRQSLGQGPEFLIYFQGTGAADDSGLPNDRFFAVRPEGSVSTLKIQRTERGDSAVYLCASSLMRGYNEQFFGPGTRLTVL.

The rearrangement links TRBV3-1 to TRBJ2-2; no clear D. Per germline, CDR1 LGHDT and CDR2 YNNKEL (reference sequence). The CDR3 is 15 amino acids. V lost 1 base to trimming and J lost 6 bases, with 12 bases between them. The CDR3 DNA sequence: TGTGCCAGCAGCCAAGCGTTTCAGTTGTCCGGGGAGCTGTTTTTT. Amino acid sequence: CASSQAFQLSGELFF.

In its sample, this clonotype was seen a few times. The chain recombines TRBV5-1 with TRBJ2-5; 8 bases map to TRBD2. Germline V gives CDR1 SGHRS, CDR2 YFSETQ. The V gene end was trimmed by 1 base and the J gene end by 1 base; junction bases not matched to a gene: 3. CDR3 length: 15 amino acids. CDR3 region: CASSLRGGFQETQYF. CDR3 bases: TGCGCCAGCAGCTTGCGGGGGGGGTTCCAAGAGACCCAGTACTTC.

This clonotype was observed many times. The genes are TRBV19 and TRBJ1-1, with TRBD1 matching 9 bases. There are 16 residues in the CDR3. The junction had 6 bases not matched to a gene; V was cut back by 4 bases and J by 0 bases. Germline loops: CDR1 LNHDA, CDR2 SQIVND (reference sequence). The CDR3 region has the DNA TGTGCCAGTAGTACCTTGGACAGGGGCCTGAACACTGAAGCTTTCTTT. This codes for CASSTLDRGLNTEAFF.

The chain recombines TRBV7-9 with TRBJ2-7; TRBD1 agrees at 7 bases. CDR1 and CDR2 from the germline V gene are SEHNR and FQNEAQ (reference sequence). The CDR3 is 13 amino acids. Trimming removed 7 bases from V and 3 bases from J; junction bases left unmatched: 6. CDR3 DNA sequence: TGTGCCAGCACCCCGGGACAGAACTACGAGCAGTACTTC. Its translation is CASTPGQNYEQYF.

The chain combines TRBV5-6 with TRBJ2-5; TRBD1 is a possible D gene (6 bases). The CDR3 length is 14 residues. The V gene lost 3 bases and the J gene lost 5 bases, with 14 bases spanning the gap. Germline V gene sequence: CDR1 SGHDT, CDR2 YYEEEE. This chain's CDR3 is CASSWGQGPETQYF. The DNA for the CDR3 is TGTGCCAGCAGCTGGGGGCAGGGGCCCGAGACCCAGTACTTC.

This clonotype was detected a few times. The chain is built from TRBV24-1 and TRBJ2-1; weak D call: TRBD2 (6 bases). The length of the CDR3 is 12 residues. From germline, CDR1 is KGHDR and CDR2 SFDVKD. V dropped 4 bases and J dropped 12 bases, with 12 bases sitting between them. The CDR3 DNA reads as TGTGCCACCAGTGACGCAAACGGGGGGCAGTTCTTC. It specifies CATSDANGGQFF.

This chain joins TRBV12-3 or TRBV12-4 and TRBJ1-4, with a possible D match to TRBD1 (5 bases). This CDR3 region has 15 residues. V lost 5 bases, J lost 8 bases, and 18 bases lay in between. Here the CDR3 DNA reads TGTGCCAGCAGTCAAACCGCGGGGGGTAGCGAAAAACTGTTTTTT. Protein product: CASSQTAGGSEKLFF.

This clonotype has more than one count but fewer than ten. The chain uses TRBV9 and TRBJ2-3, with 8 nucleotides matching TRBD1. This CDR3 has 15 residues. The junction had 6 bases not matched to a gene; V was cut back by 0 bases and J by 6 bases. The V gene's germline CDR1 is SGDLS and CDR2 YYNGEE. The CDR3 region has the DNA TGTGCCAGCAGCGTAGAAGGGACAGGTGCGGATACGCAGTATTTT. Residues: CASSVEGTGADTQYF.

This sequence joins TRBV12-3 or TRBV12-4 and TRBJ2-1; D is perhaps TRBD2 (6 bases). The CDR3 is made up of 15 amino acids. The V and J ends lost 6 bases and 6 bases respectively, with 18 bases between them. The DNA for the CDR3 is TGTGCCAGCAGATTCTCCGGGACTGGCACCAATGAGCAGTTCTTC. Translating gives CASRFSGTGTNEQFF.

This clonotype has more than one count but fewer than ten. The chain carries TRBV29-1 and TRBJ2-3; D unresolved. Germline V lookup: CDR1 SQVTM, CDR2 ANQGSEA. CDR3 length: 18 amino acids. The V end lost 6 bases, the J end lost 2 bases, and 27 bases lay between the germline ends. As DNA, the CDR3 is TGCAGCGTCCCGACATCTACAGAAGCCCAATTGGACACAGATACGCAGTATTTT. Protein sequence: CSVPTSTEAQLDTDTQYF.

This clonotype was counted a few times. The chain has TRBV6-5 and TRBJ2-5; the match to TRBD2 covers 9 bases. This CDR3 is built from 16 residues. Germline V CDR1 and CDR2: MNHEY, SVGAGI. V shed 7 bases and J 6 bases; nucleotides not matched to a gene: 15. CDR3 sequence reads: CASIGTSPTSGQTQYF. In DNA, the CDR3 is TGTGCCAGCATCGGGACTAGCCCCACCTCCGGACAGACCCAGTACTTC.

CDR3 DNA sequence: TGTGCCAGCAGCCAAGATCCATCGGGGGACGAGACCCAGTACTTC. Its translation: CASSQDPSGDETQYF. The chain carries TRBV4-2 and TRBJ2-5; D is perhaps TRBD2 (6 bases). Trimming took 0 bases from V and 5 from J, leaving 13 bases between them. The CDR3 is 15 residues long. Germline CDR1 and CDR2: LGHNA and YNFKEQ.

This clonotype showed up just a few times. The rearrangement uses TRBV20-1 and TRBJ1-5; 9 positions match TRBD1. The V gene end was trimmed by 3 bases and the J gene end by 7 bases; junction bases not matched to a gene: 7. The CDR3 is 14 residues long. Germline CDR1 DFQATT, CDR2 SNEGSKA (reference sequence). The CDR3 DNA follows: TGCAGTGCTAGTGGGGACAGGGATACCCAGCCCCAGCATTTT. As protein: CSASGDRDTQPQHF.

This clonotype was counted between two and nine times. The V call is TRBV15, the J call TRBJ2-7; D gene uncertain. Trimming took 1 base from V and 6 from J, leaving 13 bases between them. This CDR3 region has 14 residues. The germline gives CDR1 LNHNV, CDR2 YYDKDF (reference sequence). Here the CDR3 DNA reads TGTGCCACCAGCAGAGCGGGCGCGGTGCGCGAGCAGTACGTC. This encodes CATSRAGAVREQYV.

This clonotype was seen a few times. CDR3 DNA sequence: TGTGCCATCAAGGACCGGATCGCCTACAATGAGCAGTTCTTC. It encodes CAIKDRIAYNEQFF. The chain recombines TRBV10-3 with TRBJ2-1, with no clear D. V lost 7 bases, J lost 2 bases, and 12 bases lay in between. The CDR3 is 14 amino acids. Germline CDR1 reads ENHRY; CDR2 reads SYGVKD.

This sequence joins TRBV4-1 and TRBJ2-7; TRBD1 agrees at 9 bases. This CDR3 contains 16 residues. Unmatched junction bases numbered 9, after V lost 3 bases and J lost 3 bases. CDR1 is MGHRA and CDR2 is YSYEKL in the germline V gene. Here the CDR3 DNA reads TGCGCCAGCAGCCAGGAGGGGACAGGGATCGTCTACGAGCAGTACGTC. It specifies CASSQEGTGIVYEQYV.

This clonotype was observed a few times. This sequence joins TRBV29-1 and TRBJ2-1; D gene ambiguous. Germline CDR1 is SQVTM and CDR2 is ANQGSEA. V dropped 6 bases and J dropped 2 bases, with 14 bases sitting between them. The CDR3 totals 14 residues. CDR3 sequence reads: CSVRALSAYNEQFF. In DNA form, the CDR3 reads TGCAGCGTCCGCGCTCTTTCGGCCTACAATGAGCAGTTCTTC.

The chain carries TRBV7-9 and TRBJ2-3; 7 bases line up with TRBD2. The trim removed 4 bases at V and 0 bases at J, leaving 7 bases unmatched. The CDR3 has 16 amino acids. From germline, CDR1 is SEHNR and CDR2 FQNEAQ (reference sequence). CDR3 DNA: TGTGCCAGCAGCTGGGGGGTGCGGGAGAGCACAGATACGCAGTATTTT. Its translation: CASSWGVRESTDTQYF.

The CDR3 DNA reads TGCGCCAGCAGCCTTGAACCCGGGGGGCAGGGCTATAATTCACCCCTCCACTTT. It is translated as CASSLEPGGQGYNSPLHF. The chain is built from TRBV4-3 and TRBJ1-6, with a weak D call TRBD1 (6 bases). The CDR3 is 18 amino acids. Trimming cost V 4 bases and J 3 bases, with 19 bases left between them. Germline CDR1 LGHNA, CDR2 YSLEER.